The present T cell receptor (beta chain) was sequenced within a study of cytomegalovirus exposure and HLA in healthy donors. Study findings and constraints: Among TCR sequences, most were rare, though some public TCRs appeared in many donors. The study recorded 164 TCR beta chains that were cytomegalovirus-associated. Reported results showed that the classifier diagnosed cytomegalovirus status with high specificity and sensitivity.

Looked up from germline, CDR1 is LGHNA and CDR2 is YNFKEQ. V was pared by 0 bases and J by 3 bases, with 1 base of the junction left unmatched. This CDR3 has 14 amino acids. Of note for this clone: Antigen unknown.

The table came from immunoSEQ multiplex PCR; TCRdb's copy has only in-frame clones and leaves some out. The table shows over 85,000 clones, with roughly 83% occurring only once. From the roughly 110-subject validation cohort, which was separate from the roughly 690-subject first cohort, the donors were drawn. Sequenced: PBMCs. The genes are TRBV4-2 and TRBJ2-5; 7 positions match TRBD2. The sequence was collected from a woman aged 18-29 years in good health and CMV-seropositive. CDR3 loop: CASSQEAGKETQYF. Written as DNA, the CDR3 is TGTGCCAGCAGCCAAGAAGCGGGGAAAGAGACCCAGTACTTC.